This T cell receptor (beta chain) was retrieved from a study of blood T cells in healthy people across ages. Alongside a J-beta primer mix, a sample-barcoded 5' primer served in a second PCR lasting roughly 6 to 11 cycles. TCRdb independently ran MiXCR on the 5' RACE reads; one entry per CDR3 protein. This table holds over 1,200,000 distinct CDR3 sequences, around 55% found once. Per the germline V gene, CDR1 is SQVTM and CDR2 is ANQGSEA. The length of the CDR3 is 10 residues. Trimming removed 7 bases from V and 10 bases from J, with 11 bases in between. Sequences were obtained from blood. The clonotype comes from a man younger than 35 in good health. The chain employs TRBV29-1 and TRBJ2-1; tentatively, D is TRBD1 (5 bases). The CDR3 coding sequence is TGCAGCGGTTACAGGACCGAGCAGTTCTTC. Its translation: CSGYRTEQFF.